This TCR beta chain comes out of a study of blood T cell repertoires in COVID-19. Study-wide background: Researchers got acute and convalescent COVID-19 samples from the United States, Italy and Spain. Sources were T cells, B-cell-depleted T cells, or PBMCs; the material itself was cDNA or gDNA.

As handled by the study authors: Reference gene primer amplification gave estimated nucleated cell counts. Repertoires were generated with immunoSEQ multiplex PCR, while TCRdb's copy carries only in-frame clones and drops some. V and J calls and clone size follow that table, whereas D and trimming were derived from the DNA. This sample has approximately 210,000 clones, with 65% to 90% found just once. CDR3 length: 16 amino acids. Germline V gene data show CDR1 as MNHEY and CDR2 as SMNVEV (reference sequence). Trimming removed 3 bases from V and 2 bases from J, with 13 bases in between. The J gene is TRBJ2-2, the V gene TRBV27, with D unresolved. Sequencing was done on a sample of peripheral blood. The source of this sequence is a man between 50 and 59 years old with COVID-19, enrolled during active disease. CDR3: CASSFSQSANTGELFF. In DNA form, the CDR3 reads TGTGCCAGCAGTTTCTCACAGAGTGCAAACACCGGGGAGCTGTTTTTT.